The 12 T cell receptor beta chains presented below share a single source sample, sequenced in a study of blood T cell repertoires in COVID-19. This table comes from immunoSEQ multiplex PCR, and its TCRdb copy is limited to in-frame clones, with some not included. The table includes some 250,000 clones, more than 75% detected once. The sequenced sample consisted of peripheral blood. These receptors were collected from a man older than 75 with acute or convalescent COVID-19.

The V and J genes are TRBV28 and TRBJ2-5; weak D call: TRBD1 (6 bases). V was clipped by 1 base and J by 1 base, with 7 bases between them. This CDR3 contains 14 residues. Germline V gives CDR1 MDHEN, CDR2 SYDVKM. CDR3 sequence: CASSLYRAQETQYF. The DNA for the CDR3 is TGTGCCAGCAGTTTATACAGGGCCCAAGAGACCCAGTACTTC.

V and J are TRBV5-1 and TRBJ1-2, with D perhaps TRBD1 (6 bases). Germline-derived CDR1 and CDR2 are SGHRS and YFSETQ. Trimming pared 2 bases from V and 2 bases from J, leaving 13 bases between. This CDR3 region has 15 residues. CDR3 nucleotides: TGCGCCAGCAGCTTTGGCAGGGGAACAAACTATGGCTACACCTTC. As protein: CASSFGRGTNYGYTF. The full variable domain, rest sourced from reference TRBV5-1 and TRBJ1-2, is KAGVTQTPRYLIKTRGQQVTLSCSPISGHRSVSWYQQTPGQGLQFLFEYFSETQRNKGNFPGRFSGRQFSNSRSEMNVSTLELGDSALYLCASSFGRGTNYGYTFGSGTRLTVV.

The CDR3 DNA sequence: TGCGCCAGCAGCTTGGCCCAAAGTCAGAAGAACTATGGCTACACCTTC. It specifies CASSLAQSQKNYGYTF. The chain combines TRBV5-1 with TRBJ1-2; D is ambiguous. CDR1 is SGHRS and CDR2 is YFSETQ in the germline V gene. The CDR3 runs to 16 residues. Trimming cost V 0 bases and J 2 bases, with 14 bases left between them.

About this clone: Other DNA sequences in the same sample also yield this CDR3. The chain employs TRBV5-1 and TRBJ2-7; D is unresolved. The V gene lost 3 bases and the J gene lost 4 bases, with 5 bases spanning the gap. This CDR3 spans 11 amino acids. Germline values: CDR1 SGHRS, CDR2 YFSETQ. The CDR3 coding sequence is TGCGCCAGCAGCTCTTCGTACGAGCAGTACTTC. It is translated as CASSSSYEQYF. The variable domain in full, completed from reference TRBV5-1 and TRBJ2-7, reads KAGVTQTPRYLIKTRGQQVTLSCSPISGHRSVSWYQQTPGQGLQFLFEYFSETQRNKGNFPGRFSGRQFSNSRSEMNVSTLELGDSALYLCASSSSYEQYFGPGTRLTVT.

This clone appeared once. This chain links TRBV28 with TRBJ1-6; D is perhaps TRBD1 (5 bases). The V gene's germline CDR1 is MDHEN and CDR2 SYDVKM. This CDR3 is built from 15 residues. V lost 4 bases and J lost 3, with 10 bases in between. Written as DNA, the CDR3 is TGTGCCAGCAGTTCGACAGTTAGCTATAATTCACCCCTCCACTTT. Translated, it gives CASSSTVSYNSPLHF.

This clone was seen once. V usage is TRBV6-5 and J usage is TRBJ1-1, with 7 bases lining up with TRBD1. Trimming removed 6 bases from V and 6 bases from J; junction bases left unmatched: 10. Germline V gene sequence: CDR1 MNHEY, CDR2 SVGAGI. This CDR3 has 14 residues. The CDR3 sequence: CASRGDSFIAEAFF. The CDR3 coding sequence is TGTGCCAGCAGAGGGGACAGTTTTATCGCTGAAGCTTTCTTT.

The chain carries TRBV3-1 (or the pseudogene TRBV3-2) and TRBJ2-1; a weak D match, TRBD2 (5 bases). The V and J ends lost 3 bases and 2 bases respectively, with 17 bases between them. In germline, CDR1 is LGHDT, CDR2 YNNKEL (reference sequence). The CDR3 has 17 amino acids. The CDR3 protein is CASSHRRPDLAYNEQFF. The CDR3 DNA sequence: TGTGCCAGCAGCCATAGGCGTCCGGACTTAGCCTACAATGAGCAGTTCTTC.

This chain connects TRBV27 to TRBJ2-6; possibly TRBD2 for D (6 bases). This CDR3 comprises 15 residues. The ends were cut back, 5 bases at V and 1 base at J, with 9 bases in the middle. CDR1 is MNHEY, CDR2 SMNVEV, per germline (reference sequence). The CDR3 nucleotides read TGTGCCAGCAGTAGAGGAGGGTCTGGGGCCAACGTCCTGACTTTC. This gives the protein CASSRGGSGANVLTF.

There are a few counts of this clone. The chain joins TRBV6-5 to TRBJ1-3; D not certain. The CDR3 spans 16 residues. Trimming took off 4 bases at V and 0 bases at J, with 13 bases between the two ends. Germline CDR1 reads MNHEY; CDR2 reads SVGAGI. The CDR3 sequence is CASSSMGGSSGNTIYF. In DNA, the CDR3 is TGTGCCAGCAGTTCAATGGGCGGGAGCTCTGGAAACACCATATATTTT.

The V call is TRBV3-1 (or the pseudogene TRBV3-2), the J call TRBJ2-3; 9 nucleotides match TRBD2. CDR3 length equals 16 residues. V gave up 4 bases and J gave up 1 base; unmatched junction bases: 6. Germline CDR1 and CDR2: LGHDT and YNNKEL (reference sequence). The chain's CDR3 is CASSPRAGGRTDTQYF. The CDR3, as DNA: TGTGCCAGCAGCCCAAGAGCGGGGGGACGCACAGATACGCAGTATTTT.

The V and J genes are TRBV5-1 and TRBJ2-7; TRBD1 matches at 8 bases. The germline gives CDR1 SGHRS, CDR2 YFSETQ. After removal of 6 bases from V and 4 bases from J, the junction contained 9 bases not matched to a gene. The CDR3 covers 14 residues. Written as DNA, the CDR3 is TGCGCCAGCAACCCCGGGACAGGCCGATACGAGCAGTACTTC. Encoded protein: CASNPGTGRYEQYF.

The genes are TRBV6-5 and TRBJ2-6; D is unresolved. Germline V gives CDR1 MNHEY, CDR2 SVGAGI. There are 15 residues in the CDR3. The ends were cut back, 0 bases at V and 3 bases at J, with 6 bases in the middle. The DNA of the CDR3 is TGTGCCAGCAGTTACTCGGCAGGTGGGGCCAACGTCCTGACTTTC. As protein: CASSYSAGGANVLTF.